This T cell receptor beta chain was retrieved from a study of radiotherapy plus CTLA-4 blockade in lung cancer. Method: immunoSEQ multiplex PCR; TCRdb's copy keeps in-frame clones and lacks some. The data contain approximately 69,000 clones, approximately 80% of them singletons. This clone was seen a single time. The CDR3 consists of 13 residues. Germline CDR1 is SGHVS and CDR2 is FQNEAQ. V lost 6 bases to trimming and J lost 7 bases, with 13 bases between them. This sequence joins TRBV7-8 and TRBJ1-5; the D is unclear. The TCR originated in a human donor with non-small cell lung cancer who had a complete response to radiotherapy plus ipilimumab. Sequencing used peripheral blood, obtained from a patient treated with radiotherapy plus ipilimumab. In nucleotides, the CDR3 is TGTGCCAGCAGTCTAGGCGCGGGCCAGCCCCAGCATTTT. Amino acids: CASSLGAGQPQHF.